This T cell receptor beta chain is drawn from a study of beta chain features in type 1 diabetes. The ends lost 3 bases at V and 2 bases at J; junction bases unmatched: 7. CDR3 length: 15 amino acids. CDR1 and CDR2 from the germline V gene are MNHNS and SASEGT. This clone occurred a few times. Antigen unknown. Expressed TCRB transcripts were sequenced because the entire RNA isolate underwent reverse transcription. Only in-frame clones appear in the TCRdb table, and some are missing; sequencing was by immunoSEQ multiplex PCR. The sample lists 450,000 or so clones; roughly 10% were seen once. Points from the study as a whole: Moderate but significant shortening of TCRB CDR3s was recorded in all four CD4+ subsets from Type 1 diabetes patients. Lower insertion and higher deletion counts appeared at VDJ junctions in type 1 diabetes patients.

The receptor was derived from a woman in her late teens or twenties in good health. Sequenced sample: naive CD4+ T cells from blood. V usage is TRBV6-1 and J usage is TRBJ2-7; 7 bases line up with TRBD1. This CDR3 reads CASSDLPTGTYEQYV. CDR3 DNA sequence: TGTGCCAGCAGTGACCTCCCGACAGGGACCTACGAGCAGTACGTC.